This record looks at one T cell receptor (beta chain) sequence and its context. Its antigen is as yet unknown. This sample stems from a study of monozygotic twins with cystic fibrosis. Across the whole study: With approximately 15 PCR cycles, barcoded libraries came from approximately 2.8 micrograms of fragmented DNA. Regarding the study as a whole: No link emerged between shared CDR3 counts and age, concordance or severity. Monozygotic CF twin pairs shared significantly more nucleotide-identical clonotypes than unrelated CF individuals did. Co-twins had the most similar V usage for 13 of 16 pairs, J for 8.

The assay was immunoSEQ multiplex PCR, and TCRdb's table has in-frame clones only and misses some. The table records 13,000 to 15,000 clones, 75% to 90% of them present only once. The germline V and J ends were trimmed by 6 bases and 7 bases, with 10 bases remaining between them. The CDR3 runs 13 residues. Germline V gene data show CDR1 as WNHNN and CDR2 as SYGVQD (reference sequence). This TCR derives from a boy between 10 and 17 years old with cystic fibrosis. The chain combines TRBV10-1 with TRBJ1-6; D not resolved. Sequencing was done on a sample of blood. CDR3 sequence: CASSRAINSPLHF. CDR3 coding DNA: TGCGCCAGCAGCCGGGCGATAAATTCACCCCTCCACTTT.